This is a list of T cell receptor beta chains from one sample in a study of T-cell reconstitution after alpha-beta-depleted transplantation in children. One entry per CDR3 protein results from TCRdb running MiXCR on the PCR reads. The table includes around 250,000 distinct CDR3 sequences, around 9.6% detected once. This specimen was PBMCs from the stem cell graft donor, taken from the stem cell graft. These receptors were collected from a human donor who donated a stem cell graft to a child with SCID. CDR3s include the opening cysteine and the closing phenylalanine or tryptophan. A D gene is named only where the DNA matches it firmly. Clone size is not always given. Where it is, it says once, few, many or a class for expanded clones.

v_gene	j_gene	len	abundance	d_gene	CDR3nt	CDR3aa
TRBV7-9	TRBJ2-7	14	few	-	TGTGCCAGCAGCTCTACCGGGAGCCCCTACGAGCAGTACTTC	CASSSTGSPYEQYF
TRBV6-5	TRBJ1-1	14	few	-	TGTGCCAGCAGTTACCCGGGATTGAACACTGAAGCTTTCTTT	CASSYPGLNTEAFF
TRBV7-2	TRBJ2-1	15	many	TRBD2	TGTGCCAGCAGCTTTGACGGGGGGAAACCGGAGGAGCAGTTCTTC	CASSFDGGKPEEQFF
TRBV6-1	TRBJ1-2	16	-	TRBD1	TGTGCCAGCAGTGCAACCTCCGGGACAGGGAACTATGGCTACACCTTC	CASSATSGTGNYGYTF
TRBV12-5	TRBJ1-5	14	few	-	TGTGCTAGTGGTTTGGAGGATGGCAATCAGCCCCAGCATTTT	CASGLEDGNQPQHF
TRBV7-9	TRBJ1-4	16	few	-	TGTGCCAGCAGCCTGCCCATCGGGCAGGGGAATGAAAAACTGTTTTTT	CASSLPIGQGNEKLFF
TRBV7-9	TRBJ1-1	16	few	-	TGTGCCAGCAGCTTAGATAACGCCGCCACGAACACTGAAGCTTTCTTT	CASSLDNAATNTEAFF
TRBV5-1	TRBJ2-5	13	many	-	TGCGCCAGCAGCTTGACTCCACAAGAGACCCAGTACTTC	CASSLTPQETQYF
TRBV20-1	TRBJ2-1	13	-	-	TGCAGTGCTAGTTCTTGGTCCGACAATGAGCAGTTCTTC	CSASSWSDNEQFF
TRBV20-1	TRBJ2-7	13	few	-	TGCAGTGCTGGTAATGGGGAGTCCTACGAGCAGTACTTC	CSAGNGESYEQYF
TRBV5-1	TRBJ2-7	14	-	-	TGCGCCAGCAGCTTGGGAACTCAATCCTACGAGCAGTACTTC	CASSLGTQSYEQYF
TRBV20-1	TRBJ2-5	14	-	-	TGCAGTGCTAGAGGACAACAGGGTCAAGAGACCCAGTACTTC	CSARGQQGQETQYF
TRBV6-1	TRBJ2-1	14	many	TRBD2	TGTGCCAGCAGCCAGCGGGGGGGCTCCAATGAGCAGTTCTTC	CASSQRGGSNEQFF
TRBV5-4	TRBJ2-5	15	-	-	TGTGCCAGCAGCTTACCGGGGAGAGTAGGAGAGACCCAGTACTTC	CASSLPGRVGETQYF
TRBV5-1	TRBJ2-5	13	few	-	TGCGCCAGCAGCGGCGGACAGAGAGAGACCCAGTACTTC	CASSGGQRETQYF
TRBV12-5	TRBJ2-3	16	few	TRBD2	TGTGCTAGTGCTGAACTAGCGGGGGGGACCACAGATACGCAGTATTTT	CASAELAGGTTDTQYF
TRBV20-1	TRBJ1-2	12	-	-	TGCAGTGCTAGTTCCGTTTCTGGTGCCTACACCTTC	CSASSVSGAYTF
TRBV6-2/TRBV6-3	TRBJ2-3	13	-	TRBD2	TGTGCCAGCAGACGGGGAGGGGCAGATACGCAGTATTTT	CASRRGGADTQYF
TRBV3-1	TRBJ1-6	14	few	TRBD1	TGTGCCAGCAGGGATGGACAGGCAAATTCACCCCTCCACTTT	CASRDGQANSPLHF
TRBV18	TRBJ2-5	14	-	-	TGTGCCAGCTCACCAAGGGCAGGGTACGAGACCCAGTACTTC	CASSPRAGYETQYF
TRBV7-9	TRBJ2-3	15	few	TRBD1	TGTGCCAGCAGGTCGGGACAGGGGTATCCAGATACGCAGTATTTT	CASRSGQGYPDTQYF
TRBV5-6	TRBJ2-1	19	-	TRBD2	TGTGCCAGCAGCTTGGAACTAGCGGGGGTCGTACGCTCCTACAATGAGCAGTTCTTC	CASSLELAGVVRSYNEQFF
TRBV29-1	TRBJ1-2	12	many	-	TGCAGCGTTGAGCGGACAGAGATAAGCTACACCTTC	CSVERTEISYTF
TRBV20-1	TRBJ2-7	15	few	-	TGCAGTGCTAGAGCCGTGGGGGCTAATTCCTACGAGCAGTACTTC	CSARAVGANSYEQYF
TRBV29-1	TRBJ1-1	14	few	-	TGCAGCGTTTTACCTCGGACAGCGAACACTGAAGCTTTCTTT	CSVLPRTANTEAFF
TRBV29-1	TRBJ2-7	14	many	-	TGCAGCGTTGAAAGGGCAGGTGCGTCCTACGAGCAGTACTTC	CSVERAGASYEQYF
TRBV9	TRBJ2-3	14	-	-	TGTGCCAGCACCCCGGAGGGGACCTCGGATACGCAGTATTTT	CASTPEGTSDTQYF
TRBV11-2	TRBJ1-1	11	many	-	TGTGCCAGCAGCGAGAGCACTGAAGCTTTCTTT	CASSESTEAFF
TRBV5-1	TRBJ1-4	15	few	-	TGCGCCAGCAGCTCCGCGGGGAACGGTAATGAAAAACTGTTTTTT	CASSSAGNGNEKLFF
TRBV20-1	TRBJ2-7	13	-	TRBD2	TGCAGTGCTAGAACAGCGGGGACCTACGAGCAGTACTTC	CSARTAGTYEQYF
TRBV7-9	TRBJ2-7	14	-	TRBD1	TGTGCCAGCAGCTCTCGACAGGGGGGCTACGAGCAGTACTTC	CASSSRQGGYEQYF
TRBV5-1	TRBJ2-5	12	-	-	TGCGCCAGCAGCAATCAGGGGGAGACCCAGTACTTC	CASSNQGETQYF
TRBV20-1	TRBJ2-3	15	-	-	TGCAGTGCTAGAGTCAGCGCGTCCGCCACAGATACGCAGTATTTT	CSARVSASATDTQYF
TRBV7-2	TRBJ2-7	14	-	-	TGTGCCAGCAGCTTAGCCGGGACAAACTACGAGCAGTACTTC	CASSLAGTNYEQYF
TRBV7-9	TRBJ2-1	15	-	-	TGTGCCAGCAGCCCAGCCCAGGGAGACTACAATGAGCAGTTCTTC	CASSPAQGDYNEQFF
TRBV10-3	TRBJ2-3	13	-	TRBD2	TGTGCCATCTCAGCGGGGGACCCAGATACGCAGTATTTT	CAISAGDPDTQYF